The 15 T cell receptor beta chains given below trace back to one sample, sequenced in a study of regulatory T cells in long-lasting Graves disease. Construction of the TCR beta libraries employed iRepertoire HTBI primers in conjunction with Arm-PCR of CDR3 regions. Via MiXCR, TCRdb re-called the multiplex PCR reads, giving one row per CDR3 protein. The top ten clones hold 14% of a sample with 400,000 to 500,000 distinct CDR3 sequences, over 20% of them seen once. Time point given: persistent/refractory GD, antithyroid drugs over 5 years with positive TRAb. RNA from PBMCs was the source of the TCR library. The starting material was peripheral blood mononuclear cells (PBMCs), obtained when the disease was refractory, from a patient treated with antithyroid drugs. Every receptor here comes from a female donor with Graves disease.

The gene calls are TRBV6-9 and TRBJ1-5; maybe TRBD1 (5 bases). Looked up from germline, CDR1 is MNHGY and CDR2 is SVAAGI. The CDR3 runs to 14 residues. Trimming left V 4 bases short and J 5 bases short, with 12 bases between. This chain's CDR3 is CASSSRDGDQPQHF. The CDR3 DNA sequence: TGTGCCAGCAGTTCCAGGGACGGGGATCAGCCCCAGCATTTT.

A few counts support this clonotype. The V and J genes are TRBV3-1 and TRBJ1-2; D gene unclear. There are 13 residues in the CDR3. The V end lost 2 bases, the J end lost 1 base, and 5 bases lay between the germline ends. Per germline, CDR1 LGHDT and CDR2 YNNKEL (reference sequence). This chain's CDR3 is CASSQLDNYGYTF. CDR3 sequence (DNA): TGTGCCAGCAGCCAACTTGATAACTATGGCTACACCTTC. The entire variable domain, with the rest obtained from reference TRBV3-1 and TRBJ1-2, is as follows: DTAVSQTPKYLVTQMGNDKSIKCEQNLGHDTMYWYKQDSKKFLKIMFSYNNKELIINETVPNRFSPKSPDKAHLNLHINSLELGDSAVYFCASSQLDNYGYTFGSGTRLTVV.

This clonotype has at least ten counts. V gene TRBV6-1 combines with J gene TRBJ1-1; D is uncertain. There are 16 residues in the CDR3. Germline-derived CDR1 and CDR2 are MNHNS and SASEGT. V lost 6 bases to trimming and J lost 5 bases, with 22 bases between them. The CDR3 loop reads CASSPRGGRRGTEAFF. CDR3 nucleotides: TGTGCCAGCAGCCCCCGGGGTGGGAGGCGAGGAACTGAAGCTTTCTTT.

In this sample, this clonotype turned up many times. This chain's CDR3 is CAWSVRVAEGTEAFF. CDR3 nucleotide sequence: TGTGCCTGGAGTGTACGGGTAGCCGAGGGCACTGAAGCTTTCTTT. The chain employs TRBV30 and TRBJ1-1; D gene unclear. This CDR3 is 15 amino acids long. Germline V lookup: CDR1 GTSNPN, CDR2 SVGIG (reference sequence). V gave up 0 bases and J gave up 4 bases, with 15 bases separating them.

As for this clonotype: A much larger clonotype is one base distant, so this may be a read error. The chain joins TRBV20-1 to TRBJ2-7; D possibly matches TRBD1 or TRBD2 (5 bases each). In germline, CDR1 is DFQATT, CDR2 SNEGSKA (reference sequence). The CDR3 length is 12 residues. The CDR3 spells CGARPGPTEQYF. The CDR3 nucleotides are TGCGGTGCTAGACCGGGACCCACCGAGCAGTACTTC.

This clonotype was counted ten times or more. The genes are TRBV5-5 and TRBJ2-7; maybe TRBD2 (5 bases). With 7 bases removed from V and 6 bases from J, the gap between germline ends came to 17 bases. Germline loops: CDR1 SGHKS, CDR2 YYEKEE (reference sequence). The CDR3 is 13 residues long. The CDR3 DNA follows: TGTGCCAGCCGCGAGGAGGAACTCAGCGAGCAGTACTTC. It is translated as CASREEELSEQYF.

This clonotype was seen many times. The chain joins TRBV7-6 to TRBJ2-7; D gene ambiguous. The CDR3 is 14 residues long. Germline assignment: CDR1 SGHVS and CDR2 FNYEAQ. Between the trimmed V and J ends, which lost 1 base and 0 bases, there was a span of 7 bases. The CDR3 nucleotides read TGTGCCAGCAGCTTAGGACGGGTCTCCTACGAGCAGTACTTC. Protein: CASSLGRVSYEQYF.

This clonotype was observed many times. The chain links TRBV28 to TRBJ2-7; 10 positions agree with TRBD1. The CDR3 runs 14 residues. Germline-derived CDR1 and CDR2 are MDHEN and SYDVKM. The J segment lost 1 base and the V segment lost 6 bases, leaving 3 bases of the junction unmatched. The CDR3 sequence: CASSSGQGSYEQYF. Written as DNA, the CDR3 is TGTGCCAGCAGCTCGGGACAGGGGTCCTACGAGCAGTACTTC.

The rearrangement joins TRBV5-1 to TRBJ1-4, with D possibly being TRBD1 (5 bases). The CDR3 totals 16 residues. V gave up 5 bases and J gave up 5 bases, with 19 bases separating them. The germline V gene has CDR1 SGHRS and CDR2 YFSETQ. The CDR3 loop reads CASRYTLTEGNEKLFF. The CDR3 bases are TGCGCCAGCAGATACACCCTGACAGAGGGGAATGAAAAACTGTTTTTT.

This clonotype was recorded many times. This chain links TRBV12-3 or TRBV12-4 with TRBJ1-5; 9 bases are a match to TRBD1. V gave up 6 bases and J gave up 5 bases; unmatched junction bases: 5. The CDR3 is made up of 14 amino acids. CDR3 sequence (DNA): TGTGCCAGCAGCTTGGACAGGGGAGATCAGCCCCAGCATTTT. It translates to CASSLDRGDQPQHF.

The chain recombines TRBV29-1 with TRBJ2-1; D is perhaps TRBD1 or TRBD2 (5 bases each). Germline V lookup: CDR1 SQVTM, CDR2 ANQGSEA. This CDR3 region has 12 residues. Between the trimmed V and J ends, which lost 7 bases and 0 bases, there was a span of 7 bases. The CDR3 sequence is CSAGASYNEQFF. CDR3 sequence (DNA): TGCAGCGCCGGGGCCTCCTACAATGAGCAGTTCTTC.

This clonotype has ten or more counts. The conserved final phenylalanine or tryptophan is absent from the CDR3, which likely points to a read error. V and J are TRBV28 and TRBJ1-1, with TRBD1 identical over 8 bases. V was pared by 3 bases and J by 4 bases, with 7 bases of the junction left unmatched. Germline loops: CDR1 MDHEN, CDR2 SYDVKM. The CDR3 is 15 residues long. For the CDR3, the DNA is TGTGCCAGCAGTTTCCGCAGGGGGCGCGTCACTGAAGCTTTCTCT. This encodes CASSFRRGRVTEAFS.

This sequence joins TRBV28 and TRBJ2-5; either TRBD1 or TRBD2 may supply D (5 bases each). V lost 2 bases to trimming and J lost 1 base, with 17 bases between them. Germline V lookup: CDR1 MDHEN, CDR2 SYDVKM. There are 17 residues in the CDR3. CDR3 sequence: CASSLPAGTPGQETQYF. CDR3 bases: TGTGCCAGCAGTTTACCTGCCGGGACCCCCGGCCAAGAGACCCAGTACTTC. Supplemented by reference TRBV28 and TRBJ2-5, the full variable domain reads DVKVTQSSRYLVKRTGEKVFLECVQDMDHENMFWYRQDPGLGLRLIYFSYDVKMKEKGDIPEGYSVSREKKERFSLILESASTNQTSMYLCASSLPAGTPGQETQYFGPGTRLLVL.

This clonotype was detected only a few times. This chain connects TRBV6-1 to TRBJ2-1; the match to TRBD1 covers 7 bases. The germline CDR1 and CDR2 sequences are MNHNS and SASEGT. CDR3 length: 16 residues. J was trimmed by 8 bases and V by 6 bases; bases with no gene match: 16. The CDR3 loop reads CASRDRDRRARDEQFF. CDR3 DNA: TGTGCCAGCAGGGACCGGGACAGAAGGGCGCGCGATGAGCAGTTCTTC.

This clonotype was found many times. This sequence joins TRBV3-1 and TRBJ2-5; D uncertain. Trimming removed 4 bases from V and 4 bases from J, with 13 bases in between. The germline CDR1 and CDR2 sequences are LGHDT and YNNKEL (reference sequence). The CDR3 is 14 amino acids. CDR3 DNA sequence: TGTGCCAGCAGCCTGGAATCCTTTGGAGAGACCCAGTACTTC. Amino acids: CASSLESFGETQYF.